This T cell receptor (beta chain) was sequenced for a study of blood T cell repertoires in COVID-19 (dated by TCRdb to about 2020). About the investigation overall: Samples covering the acute and convalescent phases of COVID-19 were provided by collaborators in the United States, Italy and Spain. The prospective study material was composed of cDNA or gDNA derived from T cells, B-cell-depleted T cells, or PBMCs. The dataset comprised deeply sampled blood TCRbeta repertoires from subjects exposed to, actively infected with, or recovered from COVID-19. Where HLA class I and class II types were available, the types were taken from metadata supplied by the sample provider, not from assay-based typing. Sample metadata almost always included a de-identified subject ID, COVID-19 status, age in years and sex. The samples were drawn from the first 160 participants of the ongoing ImmuneRACE study and from roughly 1,300 subjects provided by 6 global collaborators. The repertoires were released in a freely available public database intended as a resource for research on the immune response to SARS-CoV-2.

TCRbeta CDR3 regions were amplified from genomic DNA using the immunoSEQ Assay, a bias-controlled multiplex PCR. As for the authors' bioinformatics: Nucleated cell counts per sample were estimated from amplification of reference gene primers within the assay. To quantify the absolute abundance of each unique TCRbeta CDR3 rearrangement, sequence reads were collapsed and filtered. For each sample, productive Simpson clonality was calculated as the square root of Simpson's diversity index across productive rearrangements. Imported from immuneACCESS, the table was reduced by TCRdb to in-frame sequences with V and J called. These copies leave out some clones; in studies compared against another copy, an unresolved V gene accounts for under half, and the cause of the remainder is not known. That table supplies the V and J calls and clone size; D and trimming were determined from the DNA. Present in this sample are about 38,000 clones, roughly 90% of which were seen just once. The top ten clonotypes cover roughly a third of the sample.

The CDR3 sequence holds 14 residues, the cysteine and phenylalanine included. Solely the CDR3 DNA is kept, with 42 bases framed from the first base. The germline V gene gives CDR1 as MGHRA and CDR2 as YSYEKL. V lost 7 bases and J lost 4 bases, and the count of bases not matched to a germline gene is 5. Collaborating institutions collected whole blood in K2EDTA tubes following their own protocols. For TCRbeta analysis, collaborators shipped samples in one of three forms: frozen whole blood, isolated PBMCs, or DNA extracted from either of those sample types. About this clone: What this receptor recognizes is not known. Base quality data are lacking; no much larger clone is found one base away.

What the research found in general, with its limitations: Clinical and demographic metadata were provided uncurated, with the amount varying by source and participant.

The sequence came from a man in his 70s with active COVID-19. Here the chain combines TRBV4-1 and TRBJ2-3, and 10 junctional nucleotides match TRBD1. The specimen sequenced was peripheral blood. The bases read TGCGCCAGCATGATCGGACAGGGGGCAGATACGCAGTATTTT. Translated, it reads CASMIGQGADTQYF.